This T cell receptor (beta chain) is from a study of early T cells in non-severe SARS-CoV-2 infection. Study-wide context: Chains from this unsorted whole-blood bulk RNA could not be paired. Overall study results and limits: Anti-spike CD8 responses were favored by VDJdb matching, which missed private and CD4 specificities.

Individual cDNA molecules carried attached unique molecular identifiers. TCRdb reprocessed the 5' RACE reads with MiXCR, giving one entry per CDR3 protein. The sample includes under 85,000 distinct CDR3 sequences, roughly 5.3% of them seen just once. Per germline, CDR1 KGHSH and CDR2 LQKENI. The CDR3 is 16 residues long. Trimming left V 4 bases short and J 0 bases short, with 16 bases between. For this clonotype: Its antigen is not known.

The sample in question was whole blood, obtained at baseline. The V and J genes are TRBV18 and TRBJ2-7; D may be TRBD1 (6 bases). This TCR was sampled from an adult who was a healthcare worker with PCR-confirmed SARS-CoV-2 infection or an uninfected control (not recorded which). CDR3 in amino acids: CASSLMTGGSSYEQYF. In DNA form, the CDR3 reads TGTGCCAGCTCACTGATGACAGGCGGTTCCTCCTACGAGCAGTACTTC.